This TCR beta chain was identified during a study of cytomegalovirus exposure and HLA in healthy donors. The J segment lost 0 bases and the V segment lost 7 bases, leaving 6 bases of the junction unmatched. Per the germline V gene, CDR1 is MRHNA and CDR2 is SNTAGT. There are 17 residues in the CDR3. In regard to this clone: Its target is unknown.

PCR primers comprised 60 Vbeta and 13 Jbeta primers. Measured with immunoSEQ multiplex PCR; TCRdb has only the in-frame clones, and not every one. The table lists around 120,000 clones, approximately 80% of them singletons. Study results and caveats: In terms of immune exposure information, only CMV serostatus was available. With later analysis, a missense DCLRE1C variant became linked to TCR beta V- and J-gene trimming. Within the data, a cluster of highly shared sequence variants was likely a sequencing artifact.

V and J are TRBV6-4 and TRBJ2-6; 10 positions agree with TRBD1. The clonotype originates from a man aged 50 to 60 in good health and CMV-seronegative. Sequencing was performed on PBMCs. CDR3 DNA: TGTGCCAGCACCGGGACAGGGGACCTCTCTGGGGCCAACGTCCTGACTTTC. It is translated as CASTGTGDLSGANVLTF.